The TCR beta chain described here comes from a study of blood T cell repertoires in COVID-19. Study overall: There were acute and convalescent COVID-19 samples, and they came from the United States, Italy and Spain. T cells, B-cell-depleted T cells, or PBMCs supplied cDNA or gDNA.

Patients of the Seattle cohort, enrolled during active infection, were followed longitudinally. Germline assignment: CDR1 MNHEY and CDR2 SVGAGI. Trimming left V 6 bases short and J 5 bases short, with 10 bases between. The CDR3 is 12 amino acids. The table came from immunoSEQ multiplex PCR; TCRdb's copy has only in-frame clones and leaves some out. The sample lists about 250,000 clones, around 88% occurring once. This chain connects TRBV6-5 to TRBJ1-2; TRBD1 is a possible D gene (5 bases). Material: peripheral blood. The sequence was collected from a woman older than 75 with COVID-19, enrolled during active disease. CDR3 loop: CASSGHRYGYTF. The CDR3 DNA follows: TGTGCCAGCAGCGGACATCGGTATGGCTACACCTTC.